The present T cell receptor beta chain was sequenced within a study of TIL therapy for anti-PD-1-resistant metastatic lung cancer. On the study more broadly: Median tumor PD-L1 proportion score was under 6.5%. Median tumor mutation burden was around 1.6 mutations per megabase.

Study-level results: This highly selected cohort may not generalize to typical lung cancer patients. Compared with baseline intratumoral T cells, expanded TIL cultures were more clonal and less diverse (roughly 6.5% vs 31%).

In regard to this clone: Antigen: not known.

This was the immunoSEQ v3 assay. TCRdb's copy holds only in-frame clones and misses some; the assay was immunoSEQ multiplex PCR. The repertoire holds roughly 28,000 clones, with less than 65% as singletons. Time point meaning: pre-treatment sample, taken before nivolumab and TIL therapy. Most excised metastases sampled were pleural nodules or supraclavicular lymph nodes. The receptor was derived from a woman between 25 and 85 years old with non-small cell lung cancer. Material: tumor tissue, obtained at baseline.

CDR3 nucleotides: TGTGCCAGCAGCTTAGGCTTTACCCCCCCTGAAGCTTTCTTT. Encoded protein: CASSLGFTPPEAFF. The V call is TRBV11-2, the J call TRBJ1-1; no firm D call. This CDR3 comprises 14 residues. From germline, CDR1 is SGHAT and CDR2 FQNNGV. V was trimmed by 1 base and J by 6 bases, leaving 12 bases between them.